The sequence of this T cell receptor beta chain was determined in a study of control samples from healthy donors and cancer patients. Between the trimmed V and J ends, which lost 3 bases and 6 bases, there was a span of 12 bases. The CDR3 extends over 14 amino acids. CDR1 is SGHNT and CDR2 is YYREEE in the germline V gene (reference sequence). Method: immunoSEQ multiplex PCR; TCRdb's copy keeps in-frame clones and lacks some. This table has 90,000 or so clones, around four fifths appearing once. The clonotype originates from a man aged 25 to 40 in good health. This rearrangement joins TRBV5-4 to TRBJ2-2; D not resolved. Sequenced material: blood. This chain's CDR3 is CASSWYSGAGELFF. As DNA, the CDR3 is TGTGCCAGCAGCTGGTACTCCGGAGCCGGGGAGCTGTTTTTT. The full variable domain, in which reference TRBV5-4 and TRBJ2-2 provide the parts outside the CDR3, is ETGVTQSPTHLIKTRGQQVTLRCSSQSGHNTVSWYQQALGQGPQFIFQYYREEENGRGNFPPRFSGLQFPNYSSELNVNALELDDSALYLCASSWYSGAGELFFGEGSRLTVL.